Listed below are T cell receptor beta chains from one sample, sequenced in a study of T cells after yellow fever vaccination. MiXCR, run by TCRdb on the 5' RACE reads, gives a single entry per CDR3 protein. The repertoire has 300,000 or so distinct CDR3 sequences, roughly 13% of them found once; the top ten carry less than 0.55%. The sequencing here drew on CD4+ T cells sorted from PBMCs, taken 45 days after the yellow fever booster vaccination. The receptors were sampled from a man aged 25 to 45 who received the YFV17D yellow fever vaccine. Each CDR3 is given with its conserved first and last residue. A D gene is named only where the DNA matches it firmly. Not every row has a clone size; where given, it reads once, few, many or a size class.

>-|TRBV5-6|-|TRBJ1-5
CASSLGQARPQHF
TGTGCCAGCAGCTTGGGACAGGCGAGGCCCCAGCATTTT
>-|TRBV20-1|-|TRBJ2-7
CSARGGVDEQYF
TGCAGTGCTAGGGGGGGCGTGGACGAGCAGTACTTC
>-|TRBV7-2|TRBD2|TRBJ2-1
CASSLLRTSPVDNEQFF
TGTGCCAGCAGCTTACTCCGGACTAGCCCAGTTGACAATGAGCAGTTCTTC
>-|TRBV12-3/TRBV12-4|TRBD1|TRBJ1-1
CASRGTGSLDTEAFF
TGTGCCAGCCGAGGGACAGGCAGCCTGGACACTGAAGCTTTCTTT
>-|TRBV7-2|-|TRBJ1-1
CASSLVGRSPEAFF
TGTGCCAGCAGCTTAGTGGGGCGGTCCCCTGAAGCTTTCTTT
>-|TRBV6-1|TRBD2|TRBJ2-1
CASRRTSGRAKFF
TGTGCCAGCAGACGGACTAGCGGGAGGGCCAAGTTCTTC
>few|TRBV20-1|TRBD2|TRBJ2-5
CSARDLVLAGGKETQYF
TGCAGTGCTAGAGATCTCGTGCTAGCGGGAGGCAAAGAGACCCAGTACTTC
>many|TRBV18|-|TRBJ1-1
CASSPGFDLEAFF
TGTGCCAGCTCACCAGGGTTTGACCTCGAAGCTTTCTTT
>-|TRBV18|-|TRBJ2-2
CASSPLRAGELFF
-
>-|TRBV4-3|-|TRBJ2-1
CASSQDATYNEQFF
TGCGCCAGCAGCCAAGATGCCACCTACAATGAGCAGTTCTTC
>few|TRBV3-1|-|TRBJ1-1
CASSQGAGLNTEAFF
TGTGCCAGCAGCCAAGGGGCCGGGCTGAACACTGAAGCTTTCTTT
>few|TRBV12-3/TRBV12-4|-|TRBJ2-3
CASSLVEGVADTQYF
TGTGCCAGCAGTTTAGTAGAGGGGGTCGCAGATACGCAGTATTTT
>few|TRBV7-2|-|TRBJ2-3
CASSYASDTQYF
TGTGCCAGCAGCTATGCTTCCGACACGCAGTATTTT
>-|TRBV3-1|-|TRBJ1-3
CASSQAGNTIYF
TGTGCCAGCAGCCAAGCTGGCAACACCATATATTTT
>-|TRBV7-9|TRBD2|TRBJ2-1
CASSKTLAGGNNEQFF
TGTGCCAGCAGCAAGACCTTAGCGGGAGGAAACAATGAGCAGTTCTTC
>-|TRBV18|-|TRBJ1-4
CASSPATPHNEKLFF
TGTGCCAGCTCACCCGCAACCCCCCATAATGAAAAACTGTTTTTT
>-|TRBV5-1|-|TRBJ1-1
CASSEDRKNTEAFF
TGCGCCAGCAGCGAGGACAGAAAGAACACTGAAGCTTTCTTT
>many|TRBV4-2|-|TRBJ2-3
CASSQGTSGTQYF
TGTGCCAGCAGCCAGGGGACCTCCGGGACGCAGTATTTT
>few|TRBV5-1|-|TRBJ2-1
CASSLRVAVDSYNEQFF
TGCGCCAGCAGCCTACGGGTAGCGGTTGACTCCTACAATGAGCAGTTCTTC
>-|TRBV7-3|TRBD2|TRBJ2-3
CASSSSSGDTQYF
TGTGCCAGCAGCTCATCTAGCGGAGATACGCAGTATTTT
>-|TRBV7-8|TRBD2|TRBJ2-7
CASSPLASGAYEQYF
TGTGCCAGCAGCCCCCTAGCTAGCGGGGCCTACGAGCAGTACTTC
>-|TRBV20-1|TRBD2|TRBJ2-1
CSAYPGTSESYNEQFF
TGCAGTGCTTACCCCGGGACTAGCGAGTCATACAATGAGCAGTTCTTC
>few|TRBV7-6|TRBD2|TRBJ2-1
CASSATSGGYNEQFF
TGTGCCAGCAGCGCCACTAGCGGGGGGTACAATGAGCAGTTCTTC
>many|TRBV20-1|-|TRBJ2-1
CSARGPREAFF
TGCAGTGCTAGGGGCCCTAGAGAAGCGTTCTTC
>-|TRBV5-1|TRBD1|TRBJ2-2
CASSQTGVDGELFF
TGCGCCAGCAGCCAGACAGGGGTGGACGGGGAGCTGTTTTTT
>-|TRBV7-2|-|TRBJ2-3
CASSLGHSTDTQYF
TGTGCCAGCAGCTTAGGACATTCCACAGATACGCAGTATTTT
>-|TRBV3-1|TRBD2|TRBJ2-1
CACSQRTSGNHHEQFF
TGTGCCTGCAGCCAACGGACTAGCGGGAATCACCATGAGCAGTTCTTC
>few|TRBV4-3|-|TRBJ2-7
CASSNRPSDPFYEQYF
TGCGCCAGCAGTAACAGACCTTCGGACCCTTTCTACGAGCAGTACTTC
>-|TRBV12-3/TRBV12-4|-|TRBJ2-2
CASSLGGGLAGELFF
TGTGCCAGCAGTTTAGGGGGCGGACTCGCCGGGGAGCTGTTTTTT
>few|TRBV7-2|TRBD1|TRBJ2-7
CASSPVGYRGDEQYF
TGTGCCAGCAGCCCTGTCGGCTACAGGGGGGACGAGCAGTACTTC
>-|TRBV29-1|TRBD1|TRBJ1-1
CSSQGQGVDWTEAFF
TGCAGCTCCCAGGGGCAGGGGGTTGATTGGACTGAAGCTTTCTTT
>few|TRBV12-3/TRBV12-4|-|TRBJ2-2
CASSPEYTGELFF
TGTGCCAGCAGCCCGGAATACACCGGGGAGCTGTTTTTT
>-|TRBV15|-|TRBJ2-2
CATSRDIATATGELFF
TGTGCCACCAGCAGAGATATAGCGACAGCCACCGGGGAGCTGTTTTTT
>many|TRBV29-1|-|TRBJ2-3
CSVDTDTQYF
TGCAGCGTTGACACAGATACGCAGTATTTT
>few|TRBV28|TRBD1|TRBJ2-7
CASSPPLGQGAEEQYF
TGTGCCAGCAGTCCCCCCCTGGGACAGGGGGCTGAAGAGCAGTACTTC
>-|TRBV7-2|TRBD2|TRBJ2-3
CASSLRTSVTNTQYF
TGTGCCAGCAGCTTGAGGACTAGCGTAACAAATACGCAGTATTTT
>-|TRBV12-3/TRBV12-4|TRBD2|TRBJ2-2
CASTRTSGLANTGELFF
TGTGCCAGCACTCGGACTAGCGGTCTCGCGAACACCGGGGAGCTGTTTTTT
>few|TRBV2|TRBD2|TRBJ2-2
CASSPLAQNTGELFF
TGTGCCAGCAGCCCACTAGCGCAGAACACCGGGGAGCTGTTTTTT
>-|TRBV5-1|-|TRBJ2-1
CASSPGTRYNEQFF
TGCGCCAGCAGCCCCGGGACTCGATACAATGAGCAGTTCTTC
>-|TRBV12-3/TRBV12-4|-|TRBJ2-6
CASSFDGRDANVLTF
TGTGCCAGCAGTTTTGACGGGCGGGATGCCAACGTCCTGACTTTC
>few|TRBV7-8|TRBD2|TRBJ2-1
CASSLVAGGPSYEQFF
TGTGCCAGCAGCTTGGTAGCGGGAGGGCCCTCGTATGAGCAGTTCTTC
>many|TRBV6-5|TRBD2|TRBJ2-1
CASSSGLAGNEQFF
TGTGCCAGCAGTTCGGGACTAGCGGGAAATGAGCAGTTCTTC
>few|TRBV20-1|TRBD1|TRBJ2-7
CSAHNTMTGPEQYF
TGCAGTGCTCACAATACAATGACAGGGCCCGAGCAGTACTTC
>-|TRBV6-1|-|TRBJ2-3
CAASVGTPYSTDTQYF
TGTGCCGCCTCGGTGGGGACTCCATATAGCACAGATACGCAGTATTTT
>few|TRBV5-1|-|TRBJ2-3
CASSLIAGETDTQYF
TGCGCCAGCAGCTTGATAGCAGGAGAAACAGATACGCAGTATTTT
>few|TRBV5-6|-|TRBJ2-3
CASIRGSSTDTQYF
TGTGCCAGCATCCGCGGATCTAGCACAGATACGCAGTATTTT
>few|TRBV24-1|-|TRBJ2-3
CATSDFGGAEGRDTQYF
TGTGCCACCAGTGATTTTGGGGGCGCCGAAGGTAGAGATACGCAGTATTTT
>few|TRBV7-2|TRBD1|TRBJ2-7
CASSSGTGRYLTYEQYF
TGTGCCAGCAGCTCCGGGACAGGGAGATACCTAACCTACGAGCAGTACTTC
>-|TRBV7-9|TRBD2|TRBJ2-2
CASRREAYGELFF
TGTGCCAGCCGGCGGGAGGCTTACGGGGAGCTGTTTTTT
>few|TRBV19|-|TRBJ2-4
CASSMGQPVAAIQYF
TGTGCCAGTAGTATGGGACAGCCGGTAGCGGCCATTCAGTACTTC
>-|TRBV6-1|-|TRBJ2-6
CASRTPGSSGANVLTF
TGTGCCAGCAGAACCCCCGGGTCGTCAGGGGCCAACGTCCTGACTTTC
>-|TRBV6-5|-|TRBJ2-1
CASSYGFLVGYNEQFF
TGTGCCAGCAGTTACGGATTTTTAGTAGGGTACAATGAGCAGTTCTTC
>-|TRBV7-8|TRBD2|TRBJ2-7
CASSSRSGRAIYEQYF
TGTGCCAGCAGCTCGCGTAGCGGGAGGGCCATCTACGAGCAGTACTTC
>few|TRBV18|-|TRBJ1-1
CASSPRAEAFF
TGTGCCAGCTCACCACGGGCTGAAGCTTTCTTT
>few|TRBV28|-|TRBJ2-5
CASSFQVYQETQYF
TGTGCCAGCAGTTTCCAGGTCTACCAAGAGACCCAGTACTTC
>-|TRBV4-1|-|TRBJ2-1
CASSHLGTGYNEQFF
TGCGCCAGCAGCCACCTAGGAACAGGGTACAATGAGCAGTTCTTC
>few|TRBV27|TRBD2|TRBJ2-5
CASSLEGGTSGRGGTQYF
TGTGCCAGCAGTTTAGAGGGGGGGACTAGCGGGAGAGGAGGGACCCAGTACTTC